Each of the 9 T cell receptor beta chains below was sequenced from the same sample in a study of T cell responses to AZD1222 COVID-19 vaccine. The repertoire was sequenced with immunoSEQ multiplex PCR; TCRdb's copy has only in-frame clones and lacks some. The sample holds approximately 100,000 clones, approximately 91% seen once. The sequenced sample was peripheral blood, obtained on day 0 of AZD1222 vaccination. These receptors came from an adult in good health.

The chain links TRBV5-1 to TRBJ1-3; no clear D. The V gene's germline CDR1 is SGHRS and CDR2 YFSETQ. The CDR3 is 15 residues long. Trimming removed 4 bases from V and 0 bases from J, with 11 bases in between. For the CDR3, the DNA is TGCGCCAGCAGCCTATTAGGCGGCTCTGGAAACACCATATATTTT. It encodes CASSLLGGSGNTIYF.

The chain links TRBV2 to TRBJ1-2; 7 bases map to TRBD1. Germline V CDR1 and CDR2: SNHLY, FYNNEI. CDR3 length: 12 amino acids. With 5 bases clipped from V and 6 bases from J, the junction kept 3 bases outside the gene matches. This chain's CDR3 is CASSPGTDGYTF. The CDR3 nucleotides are TGTGCCAGCAGTCCCGGGACAGATGGCTACACCTTC.

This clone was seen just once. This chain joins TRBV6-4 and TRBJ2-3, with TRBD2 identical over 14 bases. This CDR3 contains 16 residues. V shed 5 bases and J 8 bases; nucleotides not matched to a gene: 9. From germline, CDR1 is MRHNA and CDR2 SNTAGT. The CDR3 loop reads CASSTGTSGSLSTQYF. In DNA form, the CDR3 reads TGTGCCAGCAGTACCGGGACTAGCGGGAGCTTGAGTACGCAGTATTTT.

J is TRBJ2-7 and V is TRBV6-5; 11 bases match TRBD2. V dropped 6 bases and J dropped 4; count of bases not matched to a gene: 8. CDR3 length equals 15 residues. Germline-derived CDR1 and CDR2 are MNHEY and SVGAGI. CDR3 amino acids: CASRISGRAGYEQYV. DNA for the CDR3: TGTGCCAGCAGAATTAGCGGGAGGGCCGGTTACGAGCAGTACGTC.

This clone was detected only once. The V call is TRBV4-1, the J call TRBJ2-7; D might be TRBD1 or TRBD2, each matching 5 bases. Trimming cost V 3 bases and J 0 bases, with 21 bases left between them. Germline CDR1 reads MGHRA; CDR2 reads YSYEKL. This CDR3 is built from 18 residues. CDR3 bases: TGCGCCAGCAGCCACGAACCTGATGGGACGTCAAGCTCCTACGAGCAGTACTTC. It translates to CASSHEPDGTSSSYEQYF.

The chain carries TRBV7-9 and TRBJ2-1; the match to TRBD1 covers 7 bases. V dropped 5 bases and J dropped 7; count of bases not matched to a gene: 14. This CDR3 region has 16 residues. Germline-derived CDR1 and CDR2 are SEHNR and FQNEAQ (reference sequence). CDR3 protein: CASSPLGRGGRNEQFF. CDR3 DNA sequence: TGTGCCAGCAGCCCCCTCGGTCGAGGGGGCCGGAATGAGCAGTTCTTC.

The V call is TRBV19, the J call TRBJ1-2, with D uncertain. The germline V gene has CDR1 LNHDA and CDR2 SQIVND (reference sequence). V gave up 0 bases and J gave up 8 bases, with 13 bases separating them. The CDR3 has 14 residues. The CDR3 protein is CASSIENPIVGYTF. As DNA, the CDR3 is TGTGCCAGTAGTATAGAGAACCCTATTGTGGGCTACACCTTC.

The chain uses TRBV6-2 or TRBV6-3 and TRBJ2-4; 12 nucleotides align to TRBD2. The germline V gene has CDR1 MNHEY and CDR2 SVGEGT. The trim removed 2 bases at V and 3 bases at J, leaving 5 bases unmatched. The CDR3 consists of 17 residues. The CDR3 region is CASSYTSGGLDKNIQYF. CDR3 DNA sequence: TGTGCCAGCAGTTACACTAGCGGGGGGTTGGACAAAAACATTCAGTACTTC.

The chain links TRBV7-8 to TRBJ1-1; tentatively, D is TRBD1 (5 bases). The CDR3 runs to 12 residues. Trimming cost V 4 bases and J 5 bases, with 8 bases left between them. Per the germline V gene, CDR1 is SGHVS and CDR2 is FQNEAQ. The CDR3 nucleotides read TGTGCCAGCAGCTCCCAGGGAACTGAAGCTTTCTTT. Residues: CASSSQGTEAFF.